This TCR beta chain was found in a study of beta chain features in type 1 diabetes. As for the study in general: Age, gender and cell yields were alike across patients and healthy donors. Examination covered some 99,000,000 sorted cells spanning all samples.

To note about this clone: Its antigen is not identified.

General observations from the study: Patients with type 1 diabetes showed fewer VDJ junction insertions and more deletions.

Every isolated RNA sample was fully reverse transcribed, so sequencing captured expressed TCRB transcripts. Produced via immunoSEQ multiplex PCR; TCRdb's table is partial and in-frame only. Among 450,000 or so clones listed, over 10% were seen once. CDR3 size: 13 residues. V lost 7 bases to trimming and J lost 4 bases; unmatched junction nucleotides: 4. Germline V gene lookup returns CDR1 SNHLY and CDR2 FYNNEI. Sequencing was done on a sample of naive CD4+ T cells from blood. This chain joins TRBV2 and TRBJ2-1; 7 bases are a match to TRBD2. This clonotype originated in a woman aged 18-29 years in good health. This chain's CDR3 is CASNGGRYNEQFF. DNA of the CDR3: TGTGCCAGCAATGGCGGGAGATACAATGAGCAGTTCTTC.